The clone carrying this TCR beta chain was counted many times. The sequenced template was RNA, covering the TCR beta CDR3 region. HTBI primers primed a first-round RT-PCR, and a second-round multiplex PCR followed. TCRdb re-analysed the multiplex PCR reads in MiXCR, keeping a single row per CDR3 protein. The table includes 200,000 to 250,000 distinct CDR3 sequences, roughly 21% detected once. This sample is part of a study of Graves' ophthalmopathy and Graves' hyperthyroidism. The sequenced material came from peripheral blood. This TCR was recovered from a woman between 45 and 65 years old with Graves' ophthalmopathy.

Here the CDR3 reads CAISKTDRAAEQYF. The CDR3 nucleotides are TGTGCCATCAGTAAAACCGACAGGGCCGCCGAGCAGTACTTC. The V gene is TRBV10-3, the J gene TRBJ2-7; TRBD1 aligns across 7 bases. The CDR3 has 14 residues. Germline V gene data show CDR1 as ENHRY and CDR2 as SYGVKD. Trimming at V came to 5 bases and at J to 6 bases, leaving 10 bases not matched to a gene.